This TCR beta chain was profiled in a study of shared clonotypes between healthy human individuals. Study in general: The donor pool was made up of two women and a few men aged 18 to 49.

Overall study findings and caveats: Generation probabilities of non-shared clonotypes were lower (relative to those shared by all four donors).

The authors' processing: As immunoSEQ supplied junction-only sequences (without quality scores), filtering differed. Libraries were prepared by immunoSEQ multiplex PCR; TCRdb keeps only in-frame clonotypes and omits some of them. Clone size and the V and J calls come from that table; the DNA yielded D and trimming. The repertoire has fewer than 1.4 million clones, 75% to 85% of them found once; the top ten carry 0.55% to 0.7%. Germline V gives CDR1 MDHEN, CDR2 SYDVKM. V was pared by 5 bases and J by 0 bases, with 8 bases between. The CDR3 is 14 residues long. Note on this clone: Its specificity is unknown. Other DNA sequences in the sample encode the same CDR3.

Sequences were obtained from memory CD4+ T cells from PBMCs. Subset specified: CD45RA-negative fraction. This chain joins TRBV28 and TRBJ1-3; D is unresolved. This receptor was obtained from a man younger than 30 in good health. Some clones in this sample may be carry-over from other donors' samples. The CDR3 DNA reads TGTGCCAGCAGTACGACTAGCTCTGGAAACACCATATATTTT. Its protein product is CASSTTSSGNTIYF.